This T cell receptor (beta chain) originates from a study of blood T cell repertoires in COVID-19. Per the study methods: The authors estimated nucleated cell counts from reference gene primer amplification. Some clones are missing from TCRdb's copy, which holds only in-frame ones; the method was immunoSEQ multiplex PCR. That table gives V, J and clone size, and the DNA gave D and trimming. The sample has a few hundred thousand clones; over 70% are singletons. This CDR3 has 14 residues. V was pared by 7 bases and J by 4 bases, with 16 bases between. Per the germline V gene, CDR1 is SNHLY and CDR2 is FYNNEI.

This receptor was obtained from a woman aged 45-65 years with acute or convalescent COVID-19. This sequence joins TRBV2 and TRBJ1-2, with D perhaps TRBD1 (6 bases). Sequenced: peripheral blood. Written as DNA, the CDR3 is TGTGCCAGCATAGGGCAGGGGAACAGCTATGGCTACACCTTC. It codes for CASIGQGNSYGYTF.